Given below is one T cell receptor beta chain in context. The antigen remains undetermined. The entry originates in a study of a mutant IDH1 vaccine in newly diagnosed glioma. Study overall: Vaccines began 4-6 weeks after radiotherapy alone, or with temozolomide cycles. Study outcomes and limitations: Pseudoprogression apparently tracked independently of changes in top peripheral T cell clonotypes.

The time point is: week 47, end of study. All doses held 300 ug of mutant IDH1 20-mer peptide, with topical imiquimod. Only in-frame clones appear in the TCRdb table, and some are missing; sequencing was by immunoSEQ multiplex PCR. The sample carries tens of thousands of clones, 80% to 85% recorded once. The CDR3 has 16 amino acids. Per germline, CDR1 SGDLS and CDR2 YYNGEE. Trimming took 0 bases from V and 1 from J, leaving 13 bases between them. The input for sequencing was PBMCs, taken from a glioma patient whose treatment included an IDH1 peptide vaccine. This TCR was recovered from a man aged 25 to 40 with glioma. The rearrangement links TRBV9 to TRBJ1-2; D may be TRBD1 (6 bases). DNA for the CDR3: TGTGCCAGCAGCGTAGCGGGGGCAGGCCATAACTATGGCTACACCTTC. Translation: CASSVAGAGHNYGYTF.